This T cell receptor (beta chain) was retrieved from a study of shared clonotypes between healthy human individuals. Study as a whole: Each donor contributed plates that comprised three CD4 naive, three CD4 memory, two CD8 naive and one CD8 memory.

CDR1 SGHNT and CDR2 YYREEE come from the germline V gene (reference sequence). V lost 4 bases and J lost 2; bases outside the gene matches: 9. CDR3 length: 16 residues. Measured with immunoSEQ multiplex PCR; TCRdb has only the in-frame clones, and not every one. The table shows 600,000 to 700,000 clones, with about 80% occurring only once. The receptor comes from a woman in her twenties or thirties in good health. The gene calls are TRBV5-4 and TRBJ2-7; the match to TRBD2 covers 10 bases. Sequences were obtained from memory CD4+ T cells sorted from blood. Specified subset: CD45RA-negative fraction. The CDR3 protein is CASSQESSGGPYEQYF. CDR3 bases: TGTGCCAGCAGCCAAGAATCTAGCGGGGGACCCTACGAGCAGTACTTC.